A selection of T cell receptor beta chains follows, all from one sample in a study of radiotherapy plus CTLA-4 blockade in lung cancer. The repertoire was sequenced with immunoSEQ multiplex PCR; TCRdb's copy has only in-frame clones and lacks some. The table lists almost 55,000 clones, roughly 84% of them singletons. The sequencing here drew on peripheral blood, taken from a patient treated with radiotherapy plus ipilimumab. The source of these receptors is a human donor with non-small cell lung cancer who had a partial response to radiotherapy plus ipilimumab. The CDR3 runs from the conserved cysteine through the conserved F or W. D genes are given only for firm matches. Size values are once, few and many counts, or a class for expanded clones, and some rows have none.

j_call d_call clone_size v_call cdr3_nt cdr3_aa
TRBJ1-5 . . TRBV2 TGTGCCAGCGGTCAAGAGGTGGGGAGTAGCCAGCCCCAGCATTTT CASGQEVGSSQPQHF
TRBJ2-3 . . TRBV11-3 TGTGCCAGCAGCCCGGGGACATTTAGCACAGATACGCAGTATTTT CASSPGTFSTDTQYF
TRBJ2-7 . . TRBV29-1 TGCAGCGTTGAACGAGGGAACGAGCAGTACTTC CSVERGNEQYF
TRBJ1-2 . . TRBV9 TGTGCCAGCAGCGTAGGATCGGTGTGGCCCGGCGCAGGGCTCCCCCGATTC CASSVGSVWPGAGLPRF
TRBJ1-2 . . TRBV5-1 TGCGCCAGCAGCCTCGCCAGGGGAAAGATAGGCGGCTACACCTTC CASSLARGKIGGYTF
TRBJ2-5 . . TRBV19 TGTGCCAGTAGTGCGCTGGAGACCCAGTACTTC CASSALETQYF
TRBJ2-7 . . TRBV4-1 TGCGCCAGCAGCCAAGAAGTCGGTTTGGTACAGGGAGCCGACGAGCAGTACTTC CASSQEVGLVQGADEQYF
TRBJ2-2 . . TRBV2 TGTGCCAGCATTGCGCAGGCAGTGAGACCCGGGGAGCTGTTTTTT CASIAQAVRPGELFF
TRBJ1-4 TRBD1 . TRBV28 TGTGCCAGCAGTTTGGGACAGGGAGATGAAAAACTGTTTTTT CASSLGQGDEKLFF
TRBJ1-5 . . TRBV7-9 TGTGCCAGCAGCTTCTCGGGGGATAGCAATCAGCCCCAGCATTTT CASSFSGDSNQPQHF
TRBJ2-1 TRBD2 . TRBV4-1 TGCGCCAGCAGCGGACGACTAGCGGAGCAGTTCTTC CASSGRLAEQFF
TRBJ2-5 . . TRBV15 TGTGCCACCAGCAGAATGGATCCGGGGGAGCAGTACTTC CATSRMDPGEQYF
TRBJ1-1 TRBD1 . TRBV19 TGTGCCAGTAGGTGGGGGACAGGGGCTACGGGCACTGAAGCTTTCTTT CASRWGTGATGTEAFF
TRBJ1-5 . once TRBV18 TGTGCCAGCTCACCACCGGGGGGTCAGCCCCAGCATTTT CASSPPGGQPQHF
TRBJ1-4 . . TRBV5-6 TGTGCCAGCAGCCCGGACAAAACGAATGAAAAACTGTTTTTT CASSPDKTNEKLFF
TRBJ1-2 TRBD1 . TRBV19 TGTGCCAGTTTCGACAGGGTCGGTGGCTACACCTTC CASFDRVGGYTF
TRBJ2-5 . . TRBV9 TGTGCCAGCAGCGCTAGACAGGCCCCAGGAGAGACCCAGTACTTC CASSARQAPGETQYF